The 11 T cell receptor beta chains reported below all come from one sample, sequenced in a study of siplizumab effects on memory and regulatory T cells. TCRdb's copy holds only in-frame clones and misses some; the assay was immunoSEQ multiplex PCR. In the table there are about 120,000 clones, roughly 94% of which are singletons. Sequencing was done on a sample of non-Treg CD4+ T cells sorted from blood. The receptors derive from a human donor in good health.

The J gene is TRBJ2-7, the V gene TRBV2; possible D gene TRBD1, 6 bases. Germline V gene sequence: CDR1 SNHLY, CDR2 FYNNEI. V lost 7 bases and J 0 bases, leaving 19 bases between the germline ends. The CDR3 sequence is 16 residues long. CDR3 bases: TGTGCCAGCATCCCTTTGGACAGCTTAGGCTCCTACGAGCAGTACTTC. The encoded protein is CASIPLDSLGSYEQYF.

This clone was counted once. V gene TRBV15 combines with J gene TRBJ2-4; D may be TRBD1 (5 bases). This CDR3 comprises 17 residues. Trimming removed 0 bases at V and 0 bases at J, with 12 bases between. The germline V gene encodes CDR1 LNHNV and CDR2 YYDKDF (reference sequence). This CDR3 reads CATSREVGDSAKNIQYF. The CDR3 bases are TGTGCCACCAGCAGAGAGGTAGGGGATTCAGCCAAAAACATTCAGTACTTC.

The chain carries TRBV5-1 and TRBJ2-3; 8 bases align to TRBD2. The CDR3 loop spans 15 amino acids. Germline lookup yields CDR1 SGHRS and CDR2 YFSETQ. Germline trimming cut 4 bases from V and 0 bases from J; bases unmatched to any gene: 4. CDR3 region: CASSPTSGSTDTQYF. CDR3 coding DNA: TGCGCCAGCAGCCCAACTAGCGGAAGCACAGATACGCAGTATTTT.

This chain links TRBV21-1 with TRBJ2-7; TRBD1 is the table's D call and was not checked against the DNA. TRBV21-1 has pseudogene status. This CDR3 comprises 19 residues. The CDR3, as DNA: TGTGCCAGCAGCAAAGAGGAACCGCCGGGACAGCTTTACTCCTACGAGCAGTACTTC. Its protein is CASSKEEPPGQLYSYEQYF.

V gene TRBV7-8 combines with J gene TRBJ1-2; the match to TRBD1 covers 8 bases. Germline CDR1 SGHVS, CDR2 FQNEAQ. J gave up 6 bases and V 1 base, and 10 bases lay outside the gene matches. This CDR3 spans 16 amino acids. The CDR3 loop reads CASSLGLLGQGHGYTF. CDR3 sequence (DNA): TGTGCCAGCAGCTTAGGGCTACTAGGACAGGGACATGGCTACACCTTC.

This chain uses TRBV6-1 with TRBJ1-1; D might be TRBD1 (5 bases). The germline V and J ends were trimmed by 2 bases and 5 bases, with 12 bases remaining between them. CDR3 length: 14 amino acids. From germline, CDR1 is MNHNS and CDR2 SASEGT. The CDR3 coding sequence is TGTGCCAGCAGTGAACTCAGGGTAGAGACTGAAGCTTTCTTT. Its protein is CASSELRVETEAFF.

The J gene is TRBJ1-2, the V gene TRBV28; 8 bases are shared with TRBD1. Germline V gives CDR1 MDHEN, CDR2 SYDVKM. The CDR3 spans 15 residues. After removal of 3 bases from V and 6 bases from J, the junction contained 9 bases not matched to a gene. The CDR3 loop reads CASSFLDRDLDGYTF. The CDR3, as DNA: TGTGCCAGCAGTTTCCTGGACAGGGATTTGGATGGCTACACCTTC.

The rearrangement uses TRBV2 and TRBJ1-2; D is uncertain. The CDR3 extends over 18 amino acids. With 5 bases removed from V and 4 bases from J, the gap between germline ends came to 26 bases. Germline V gene data show CDR1 as SNHLY and CDR2 as FYNNEI. The CDR3 sequence is CASSPGDYRPSNTYGYTF. The CDR3 DNA follows: TGTGCCAGCAGTCCCGGCGATTATCGGCCCTCAAATACCTATGGCTACACCTTC.

In DNA form, the CDR3 reads TGTGCCAGCAGCTCCCCCCCCGGAATGAAGACCCAGTACTTC. Encoded protein: CASSSPPGMKTQYF. The chain links TRBV11-2 to TRBJ2-5; D unclear. Trimming shortened V by 4 bases and J by 6 bases, and 15 bases separated the two germline ends. The CDR3 runs to 14 residues. CDR1 is SGHAT, CDR2 FQNNGV, per germline.

The V gene is TRBV15, the J gene TRBJ2-5; 10 positions match TRBD2. The germline gives CDR1 LNHNV, CDR2 YYDKDF (reference sequence). J lost 0 bases, V lost 0 bases, and 1 base had no gene match. The CDR3 runs to 16 residues. The CDR3 nucleotides are TGTGCCACCAGCAGAGAAGCGGGAGGGTACCAAGAGACCCAGTACTTC. The encoded protein is CATSREAGGYQETQYF.

V and J are TRBV5-3 and TRBJ1-6; D unclear. TRBV5-3 is placed among ORFs of uncertain function. This CDR3 has 17 amino acids. The V end was cut by 4 bases, the J end by 14 bases, with 28 bases between. CDR3 in DNA: TGTGCCAGAAGCCCTGCTGGCGGAGAGCCCCTAAATTTGGCCCTCCACTTT. It yields the protein CARSPAGGEPLNLALHF.